A selection of T cell receptor beta chains follows, all from one sample in a study of blood T cell repertoires in COVID-19. Using immunoSEQ multiplex PCR, the repertoire was profiled, and TCRdb retains in-frame clones only, with some absent. The table records some 97,000 clones, around nine tenths of them present only once. Sequenced material: peripheral blood. These receptors were obtained from a man aged 45-60 years with acute or convalescent COVID-19. Each CDR3 is given with its conserved first and last residue. The D gene is left open where the match is weak. Only part of the rows carry a size: once, few, many, or a class if the clone is expanded.

d_call: TRBD2; v_call: TRBV7-9; j_call: TRBJ2-7; clone_size: .; cdr3_nt: TGTGCCAGCAGCTCCCCGGGACTAGCGGGAGTTGAGCAGTACTTC; cdr3_aa: CASSSPGLAGVEQYF
d_call: .; v_call: TRBV5-1; j_call: TRBJ2-7; clone_size: .; cdr3_nt: TGCGCCAGCAGCAATTTGACAGGTAACTCCTACGAGCAGTACTTC; cdr3_aa: CASSNLTGNSYEQYF
d_call: TRBD1; v_call: TRBV28; j_call: TRBJ1-2; clone_size: .; cdr3_nt: TGTGCCAGCAGTGGATCCGGGACAGGGGGATTTCGCTACACCTTC; cdr3_aa: CASSGSGTGGFRYTF
d_call: .; v_call: TRBV19; j_call: TRBJ1-3; clone_size: .; cdr3_nt: TGTGCCAGTAGTCGGGGGTCTGGAAACACCATATATTTT; cdr3_aa: CASSRGSGNTIYF
d_call: .; v_call: TRBV7-9; j_call: TRBJ1-2; clone_size: .; cdr3_nt: TGTGCCAGCAGCTCCGAGGACAGCCACTTAGGCTATGGCTACACCTTC; cdr3_aa: CASSSEDSHLGYGYTF
d_call: TRBD2; v_call: TRBV29-1; j_call: TRBJ2-3; clone_size: .; cdr3_nt: TGCAGCGGGGAGGGAACAGGCAGAGTGGGGGATACGCAGTATTTT; cdr3_aa: CSGEGTGRVGDTQYF
d_call: .; v_call: TRBV7-4; j_call: TRBJ1-4; clone_size: few; cdr3_nt: TGTGCCAGCAGCTTAGCGACTGATAGGACAGTCTATGAAAAACTGTTTTTT; cdr3_aa: CASSLATDRTVYEKLFF
d_call: .; v_call: TRBV5-1; j_call: TRBJ1-1; clone_size: .; cdr3_nt: TGCGCCAGCAGCCCCTCGGGTAGTCGGATGAACACTGAAGCTTTCTTT; cdr3_aa: CASSPSGSRMNTEAFF
d_call: .; v_call: TRBV5-3; j_call: TRBJ1-6; clone_size: .; cdr3_nt: TGTGCCAGAAGCTCCGCAGGAGGTTCACCCCTCCACTTT; cdr3_aa: CARSSAGGSPLHF
d_call: .; v_call: TRBV18; j_call: TRBJ1-1; clone_size: once; cdr3_nt: TGTGCCAGCTCACCATGGAGCCAGCTTTCTGCCACTGAAGCTTTCTTT; cdr3_aa: CASSPWSQLSATEAFF
d_call: TRBD1; v_call: TRBV5-1; j_call: TRBJ2-1; clone_size: .; cdr3_nt: TGCGCCAGCAGCGGGGGACAGGGCAATGAGCAGTTCTTC; cdr3_aa: CASSGGQGNEQFF
d_call: .; v_call: TRBV19; j_call: TRBJ1-5; clone_size: .; cdr3_nt: TGTGCCAGTAGTCCCCCAGTCCGCTCTTCTTGGCCCCAGCATTTT; cdr3_aa: CASSPPVRSSWPQHF
d_call: TRBD1; v_call: TRBV7-9; j_call: TRBJ1-4; clone_size: .; cdr3_nt: TGTGCCAGCAGCTTAAACACGGGACAGGGGGCGATTGAAAAACTGTTTTTT; cdr3_aa: CASSLNTGQGAIEKLFF
d_call: .; v_call: TRBV21-1; j_call: TRBJ2-1; clone_size: .; cdr3_nt: TGTGCCAGCAGCAAAGGGAGTAGGTCTATCCCGACCTCCTACAATGAGCAGTTCTTC; cdr3_aa: CASSKGSRSIPTSYNEQFF
d_call: .; v_call: TRBV30; j_call: TRBJ1-5; clone_size: .; cdr3_nt: TGTGCCTGGAGTGTACGAGGACTGGTGGGTCAGCCCCAGCATTTT; cdr3_aa: CAWSVRGLVGQPQHF
d_call: TRBD2; v_call: TRBV18; j_call: TRBJ2-3; clone_size: .; cdr3_nt: TGTGCCAGCTCACAGGGGAGAAACAGCGGGAGTGTTAGCACAGATACGCAGTATTTT; cdr3_aa: CASSQGRNSGSVSTDTQYF
d_call: TRBD1; v_call: TRBV5-1; j_call: TRBJ2-7; clone_size: .; cdr3_nt: TGCGCCAGCAGCCGCGGGACAGGGTCAGACGAGCAGTACTTC; cdr3_aa: CASSRGTGSDEQYF
d_call: TRBD2; v_call: TRBV5-1; j_call: TRBJ2-3; clone_size: .; cdr3_nt: TGCGCCAGCAATGGACTAGCGGGCTTCACAGATACGCAGTATTTT; cdr3_aa: CASNGLAGFTDTQYF
d_call: TRBD1; v_call: TRBV7-9; j_call: TRBJ2-5; clone_size: .; cdr3_nt: TGTGCCAGCAGCGGGTGGGACAGGGGTGGCGAGACCCAGTACTTC; cdr3_aa: CASSGWDRGGETQYF
d_call: TRBD2; v_call: TRBV11-2; j_call: TRBJ2-3; clone_size: .; cdr3_nt: TGTGCCAGCAGCCATCCGGGACTAGCGGGACCAGATACGCAGTATTTT; cdr3_aa: CASSHPGLAGPDTQYF
d_call: .; v_call: TRBV3-1/TRBV3-2; j_call: TRBJ2-6; clone_size: .; cdr3_nt: TGTGCCAGCAGCCCCGCTAGCTCTGGGGCCAACGTCCTGACTTTC; cdr3_aa: CASSPASSGANVLTF
d_call: TRBD1; v_call: TRBV5-3; j_call: TRBJ1-1; clone_size: .; cdr3_nt: TGTGCCAGAAGCAGGGACAGGGGAGGAACTGAAGCTTTCTTT; cdr3_aa: CARSRDRGGTEAFF
d_call: .; v_call: TRBV23-1; j_call: TRBJ2-5; clone_size: .; cdr3_nt: TGCGCCAGCAGTCTCCATTGCGGGGAAGAGACCCAGTACTTC; cdr3_aa: CASSLHCGEETQYF
d_call: TRBD1; v_call: TRBV7-2; j_call: TRBJ2-7; clone_size: .; cdr3_nt: TGTGCCAGCAGCTTAATTGGACAGGGGGCCTACGAGCAGTACTTC; cdr3_aa: CASSLIGQGAYEQYF
d_call: .; v_call: TRBV14; j_call: TRBJ1-6; clone_size: .; cdr3_nt: TGTGCCAGCAGCCTTCACAGGGAGAAGAGGGATTCACCCCTCCACTTT; cdr3_aa: CASSLHREKRDSPLHF
d_call: .; v_call: TRBV19; j_call: TRBJ1-2; clone_size: .; cdr3_nt: TGTGCCAGTAGTCCCGGCGGGAACTATGGCTACACCTTC; cdr3_aa: CASSPGGNYGYTF
d_call: .; v_call: TRBV12-5; j_call: TRBJ2-7; clone_size: .; cdr3_nt: TGTGCTAGTGGTTCAGGGGCCTACGAGCAGTACTTC; cdr3_aa: CASGSGAYEQYF
d_call: .; v_call: TRBV14; j_call: TRBJ1-2; clone_size: .; cdr3_nt: TGTGCCAGCAGTTCACCGAAACAGCCATATGGCTACACCTTC; cdr3_aa: CASSSPKQPYGYTF
d_call: TRBD2; v_call: TRBV19; j_call: TRBJ2-5; clone_size: .; cdr3_nt: TGTGCCAGTAGTATAGATCTATCAGGGACTAGCGCTATCGCGACCCAAGAGACCCAGTACTTC; cdr3_aa: CASSIDLSGTSAIATQETQYF
d_call: .; v_call: TRBV6-5; j_call: TRBJ2-4; clone_size: .; cdr3_nt: TGTGCCAGCACCCCTAACAGGGCCAAAAACATTCAGTACTTC; cdr3_aa: CASTPNRAKNIQYF
d_call: TRBD1; v_call: TRBV5-1; j_call: TRBJ1-6; clone_size: .; cdr3_nt: TGCGCCAGCAGCCAACCAAGGGGACAGGGGGATAATTCACCCCTCCACTTT; cdr3_aa: CASSQPRGQGDNSPLHF
d_call: .; v_call: TRBV28; j_call: TRBJ1-4; clone_size: .; cdr3_nt: TGTGCCAGCAGTTTAATCGTAAATGAAAAACTGTTTTTT; cdr3_aa: CASSLIVNEKLFF
d_call: TRBD2; v_call: TRBV27; j_call: TRBJ2-3; clone_size: .; cdr3_nt: TGTGCCAGCAGTTCGCCACTAGCGGGGGGGATGGATACGCAGTATTTT; cdr3_aa: CASSSPLAGGMDTQYF
d_call: .; v_call: TRBV6-5; j_call: TRBJ1-3; clone_size: .; cdr3_nt: TGTGCCAGCAGAGACGAGGGCCGGGGAGGAAACACCATATATTTT; cdr3_aa: CASRDEGRGGNTIYF
d_call: TRBD2; v_call: TRBV11-2; j_call: TRBJ2-1; clone_size: once; cdr3_nt: TGTGCCAGCAGCCTCCGGAGCGGGAGCCCCTACAATGAGCAGTTCTTC; cdr3_aa: CASSLRSGSPYNEQFF
d_call: TRBD1; v_call: TRBV5-1; j_call: TRBJ2-5; clone_size: .; cdr3_nt: TGCGCCAGCACGCGGACAGGGGTGGAGACCCAGTACTTC; cdr3_aa: CASTRTGVETQYF
d_call: TRBD1; v_call: TRBV3-1/TRBV3-2; j_call: TRBJ1-2; clone_size: .; cdr3_nt: TGTGCCAGCAGCCACCCTGGGACAGTGACTAACTATGGCTACACCTTC; cdr3_aa: CASSHPGTVTNYGYTF
d_call: .; v_call: TRBV6-2/TRBV6-3; j_call: TRBJ1-2; clone_size: .; cdr3_nt: TGTGCCAGCAGTTACGAGGGTTTCTATGGCTACACCTTC; cdr3_aa: CASSYEGFYGYTF
d_call: .; v_call: TRBV5-5; j_call: TRBJ1-2; clone_size: .; cdr3_nt: TGTGCCAGCAGCTTGGCCGGGGGGGTGGCTAATGGCTACACCTTC; cdr3_aa: CASSLAGGVANGYTF
d_call: TRBD2; v_call: TRBV6-5; j_call: TRBJ2-5; clone_size: .; cdr3_nt: TGTGCCAGCAGTTACCGGAGCGGGAGGGCCCCAGGGGCCCAGTACTTC; cdr3_aa: CASSYRSGRAPGAQYF
d_call: .; v_call: TRBV10-2; j_call: TRBJ1-5; clone_size: once; cdr3_nt: TGCGCCAGCAGTGAGTCGTGGCGCCAGGGCCAGCCCCAGCATTTT; cdr3_aa: CASSESWRQGQPQHF
d_call: .; v_call: TRBV5-1; j_call: TRBJ2-3; clone_size: .; cdr3_nt: TGCGCCAGCCGCGCCCAAGATACGCAGTATTTT; cdr3_aa: CASRAQDTQYF
d_call: TRBD2; v_call: TRBV2; j_call: TRBJ2-3; clone_size: .; cdr3_nt: TGTGCCAGCAGTAGGACTAGCGGGATCACAGATACGCAGTATTTT; cdr3_aa: CASSRTSGITDTQYF
d_call: .; v_call: TRBV9; j_call: TRBJ2-1; clone_size: .; cdr3_nt: TGTGCCAGCAGCGTAGCCGGTAGCCATGAGCAGTTCTTC; cdr3_aa: CASSVAGSHEQFF
d_call: TRBD1; v_call: TRBV7-2; j_call: TRBJ1-1; clone_size: .; cdr3_nt: TGTGCCAGCAGCCCGACCGGACAGGCCGGACCGAAAGCTTTCTTT; cdr3_aa: CASSPTGQAGPKAFF